This record covers a single T cell receptor beta chain. From the RT-PCR reads, TCRdb called clonotypes with MiXCR, one entry per CDR3 protein. The sample records approximately 210,000 distinct CDR3 sequences, 40% to 45% being singletons. The sample is drawn from a study of patients and donors after allogeneic stem cell transplantation. The ends were cut back, 5 bases at V and 6 bases at J, with 19 bases in the middle. In germline, CDR1 is SGHTA, CDR2 FQGNSA. CDR3 length: 15 residues. This receptor was obtained from a human donor who was either an allogeneic HSCT recipient or a stem cell or donor lymphocyte infusion donor (not recorded which). It is not recorded whose cells these are; they may come from a transplant donor. The sequencing input was blood, either unsorted or a sorted T cell fraction (not recorded which). The chain is built from TRBV7-2 and TRBJ1-1; D is unclear. CDR3 DNA: TGTGCCAGCAGCACACGGCCGCAGGTTATAGCTGAAGCTTTCTTT. This gives the protein CASSTRPQVIAEAFF.